This entry describes one T cell receptor beta chain. The data were obtained in a study of T cell changes during pregnancy in multiple sclerosis. Libraries were prepared by immunoSEQ multiplex PCR; TCRdb keeps only in-frame clonotypes and omits some of them. The data show 34,000 or so clones, with more than 75% seen just once and less than 4.5% held by the top ten. The sequence derives from a female donor in good health, enrolled as a control in a pregnancy study. This sample comprised peripheral blood, obtained in the second trimester of pregnancy.

CDR3 sequence reads: CASSVGGGVILEQFF. The CDR3, as DNA: TGTGCCAGCAGCGTAGGGGGGGGCGTTATACTTGAGCAGTTCTTC. J is TRBJ2-1 and V is TRBV9, with D tentatively TRBD2 (7 bases). Per the germline V gene, CDR1 is SGDLS and CDR2 is YYNGEE. Trimming removed 0 bases at V and 9 bases at J, with 16 bases between. CDR3 length: 15 residues.